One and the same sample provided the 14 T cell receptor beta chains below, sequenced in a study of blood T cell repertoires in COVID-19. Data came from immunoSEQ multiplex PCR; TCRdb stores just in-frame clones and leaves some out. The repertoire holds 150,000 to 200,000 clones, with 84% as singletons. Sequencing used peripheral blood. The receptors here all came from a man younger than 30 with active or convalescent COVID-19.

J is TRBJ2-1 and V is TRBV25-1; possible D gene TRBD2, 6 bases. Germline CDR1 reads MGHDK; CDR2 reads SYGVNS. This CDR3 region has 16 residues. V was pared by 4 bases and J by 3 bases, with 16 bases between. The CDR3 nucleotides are TGTGCCAGCAGTGTTATAGGGACTGGTATCTACAATGAGCAGTTCTTC. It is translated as CASSVIGTGIYNEQFF.

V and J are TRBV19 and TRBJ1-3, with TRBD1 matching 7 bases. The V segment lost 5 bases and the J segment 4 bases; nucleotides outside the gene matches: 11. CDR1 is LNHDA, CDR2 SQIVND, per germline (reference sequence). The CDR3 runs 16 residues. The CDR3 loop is CASSLRDSGRGNTIYF. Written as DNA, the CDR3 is TGTGCCAGTAGTCTACGGGACAGCGGACGCGGAAACACCATATATTTT. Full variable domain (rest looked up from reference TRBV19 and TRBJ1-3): DGGITQSPKYLFRKEGQNVTLSCEQNLNHDAMYWYRQDPGQGLRLIYYSQIVNDFQKGDIAEGYSVSREKKESFPLTVTSAQKNPTAFYLCASSLRDSGRGNTIYFGEGSWLTVV.

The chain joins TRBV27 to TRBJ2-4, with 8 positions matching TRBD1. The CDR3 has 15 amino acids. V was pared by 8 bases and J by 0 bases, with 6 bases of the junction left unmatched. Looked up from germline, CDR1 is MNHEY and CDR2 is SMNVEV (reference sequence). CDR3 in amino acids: CASGWTGQAKNIQYF. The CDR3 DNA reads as TGTGCCAGCGGATGGACAGGGCAAGCCAAAAACATTCAGTACTTC.

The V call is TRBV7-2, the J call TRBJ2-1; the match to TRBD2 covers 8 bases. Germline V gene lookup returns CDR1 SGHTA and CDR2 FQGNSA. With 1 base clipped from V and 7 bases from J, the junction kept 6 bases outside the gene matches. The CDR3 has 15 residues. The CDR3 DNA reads TGTGCCAGCAGCTTAGAGTGGGGACTAGTAAATGAGCAGTTCTTC. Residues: CASSLEWGLVNEQFF.

CDR3 sequence: CASSVGGQNYGYTF. CDR3 DNA: TGTGCCAGCAGCGTAGGTGGACAAAACTATGGCTACACCTTC. V and J are TRBV9 and TRBJ1-2; TRBD1 might be the D (5 bases). This CDR3 has 14 amino acids. The V gene's germline CDR1 is SGDLS and CDR2 YYNGEE. Trimming shortened V by 0 bases and J by 2 bases, and 8 bases separated the two germline ends.

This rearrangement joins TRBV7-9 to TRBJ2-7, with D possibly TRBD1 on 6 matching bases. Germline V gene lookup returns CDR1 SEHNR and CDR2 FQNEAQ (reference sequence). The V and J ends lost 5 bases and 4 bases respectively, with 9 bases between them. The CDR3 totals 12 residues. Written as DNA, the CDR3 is TGTGCCAGCAGCCGGACAGATTACGAGCAGTACTTC. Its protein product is CASSRTDYEQYF.

CDR3 in DNA: TGCGCCAGCAGCCAATCTAGCGGGGGGTTGAGCGGGGAGCTGTTTTTT. This codes for CASSQSSGGLSGELFF. V is TRBV4-1 and J is TRBJ2-2, with 11 bases fitting TRBD2. V lost 2 bases and J lost 7; bases outside the gene matches: 6. Per germline, CDR1 MGHRA and CDR2 YSYEKL. This CDR3 region has 16 residues.

CDR3 protein: CSASEGAGNTIYF. CDR3 coding DNA: TGCAGTGCTAGTGAGGGAGCTGGAAACACCATATATTTT. The V gene is TRBV20-1, the J gene TRBJ1-3; D remains unclear. V lost 3 bases to trimming and J lost 2 bases, with 8 bases between them. Germline V gene lookup returns CDR1 DFQATT and CDR2 SNEGSKA (reference sequence). The CDR3 covers 13 residues.

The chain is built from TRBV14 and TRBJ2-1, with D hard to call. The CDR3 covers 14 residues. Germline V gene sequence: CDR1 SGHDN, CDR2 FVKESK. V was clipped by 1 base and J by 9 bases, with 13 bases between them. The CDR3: CASSQVRVDGEQFF. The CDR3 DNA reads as TGTGCCAGCAGCCAAGTTAGAGTAGATGGTGAGCAGTTCTTC.

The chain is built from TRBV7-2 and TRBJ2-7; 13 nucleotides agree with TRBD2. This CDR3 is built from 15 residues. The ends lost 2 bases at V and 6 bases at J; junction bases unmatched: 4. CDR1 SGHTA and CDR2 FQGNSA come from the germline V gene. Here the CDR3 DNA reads TGTGCCAGCAGCTTAAGGGGACTAGCGGGGATCGAGCAGTACTTC. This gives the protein CASSLRGLAGIEQYF.

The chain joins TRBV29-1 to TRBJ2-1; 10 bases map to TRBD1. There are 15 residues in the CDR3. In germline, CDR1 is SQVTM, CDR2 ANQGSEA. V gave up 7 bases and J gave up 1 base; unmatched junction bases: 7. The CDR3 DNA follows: TGCAGCGGAGGGGACAGGGGCCGATCCTACAATGAGCAGTTCTTC. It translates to CSGGDRGRSYNEQFF.

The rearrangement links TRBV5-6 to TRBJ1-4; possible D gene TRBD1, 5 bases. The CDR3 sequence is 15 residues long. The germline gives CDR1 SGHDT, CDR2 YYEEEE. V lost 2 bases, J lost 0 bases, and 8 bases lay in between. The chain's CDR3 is CASSFRTTTNEKLFF. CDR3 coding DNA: TGTGCCAGCAGCTTCAGGACAACAACTAATGAAAAACTGTTTTTT.

Here the CDR3 DNA reads TGTGCCAGCAGCTTGGGTTTTGGCAGGGCCTTATCCTACGAGCAGTACTTC. Amino acids: CASSLGFGRALSYEQYF. The chain combines TRBV5-8 with TRBJ2-7; perhaps TRBD1 as D (5 bases). Germline V gene sequence: CDR1 SGHTS, CDR2 YDEGEE. The CDR3 runs 17 residues. Trimming left V 0 bases short and J 1 base short, with 17 bases between.

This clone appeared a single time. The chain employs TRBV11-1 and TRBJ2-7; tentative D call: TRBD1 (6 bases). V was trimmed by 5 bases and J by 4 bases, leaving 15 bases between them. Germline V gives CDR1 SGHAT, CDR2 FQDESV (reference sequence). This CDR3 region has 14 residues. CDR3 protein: CASSPGTISYEQYF. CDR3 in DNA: TGTGCCAGCAGCCCGGGGACAATTTCTTACGAGCAGTACTTC.